This T cell receptor beta chain appears in the sequencing data of a study of T cells after yellow fever vaccination. Study conclusions and caveats: Subsequent booster samples again held most clones from primary vaccination (nearly 98% CD4, nearly 90% CD8). FACS-sorted repertoires could harbor abundant contaminating bulk-population clonotypes.

V was cut by 3 bases and J by 8 bases, with 11 bases left in between. Germline assignment: CDR1 SGHDT and CDR2 YYEEEE. CDR3 size: 12 residues. This clonotype was detected a few times. Its antigen is not known. 5'RACE template switching added a universal primer site and UMIs to TCR cDNA. Using its own MiXCR run on the 5' RACE reads, TCRdb lists one record per CDR3 protein. Here the sample spans about 230,000 distinct CDR3 sequences, around 6.7% being singletons. The input for sequencing was CD4+ T cells sorted from PBMCs, taken on the day of the yellow fever booster vaccination. This chain uses TRBV5-6 with TRBJ1-2; D gene uncertain. This receptor was identified in a man aged 25 to 40 who received the YFV17D yellow fever vaccine. This chain's CDR3 is CASSSALWGYTF. As DNA, the CDR3 is TGTGCCAGCAGCTCCGCGTTGTGGGGCTACACCTTC.